This T cell receptor beta chain was identified in a study of cytomegalovirus exposure and HLA in healthy donors. General study results and limits: A highly shared variant cluster was judged a likely technical artifact. Highest at DRB1 and lowest at HLA-C, TCR association rates differed among HLA loci in a later analysis. There were 160 or so TCR beta chains listed as cytomegalovirus-associated. Roughly uniform depth of sequencing across donors was assumed in presence/absence analyses.

Comment on this clone: Its antigen is as yet unknown.

The primer mix had 60 Vbeta and 13 Jbeta primers. The repertoire was sequenced with immunoSEQ multiplex PCR; TCRdb's copy has only in-frame clones and lacks some. The sample lists roughly 120,000 clones, about 8.5% occurring once. Sequences were obtained from PBMCs. This TCR was recovered from a man aged 40-55 years in good health and CMV-seronegative.

CDR3 nucleotide sequence: TGCGCCAGCAGCCAACTAGCGGGGAGGCGCCGTCAGTTCTTC. Translating gives CASSQLAGRRRQFF. The gene calls are TRBV4-3 and TRBJ2-1; TRBD2 aligns across 9 bases. Germline loops: CDR1 LGHNA, CDR2 YSLEER. CDR3 length equals 14 residues. With V trimmed by 2 bases and J by 13 bases, 9 bases remained unmatched.